These 14 T cell receptor beta chains came from one sample sequenced in a study of blood T cell repertoires in COVID-19 (dated by TCRdb to about 2020). Libraries were prepared through the immunoSEQ multiplex PCR assay. Entries here come from immuneACCESS through TCRdb and include only in-frame sequences with V and J called. Some clones fail to appear in such tables; in the studies checked, an unresolved V gene covers under half of the shortfall, and the cause of the remainder is unknown. Recorded for this sample are about 85,000 clones; approximately 89% of them occurred a single time. Less than 2.5% of the sample goes to the ten largest clones. Sequenced input: peripheral blood. The receptors stem from a man aged 45-65 years with acute or convalescent COVID-19.

The chain carries TRBV5-1 and TRBJ2-7; no definite D call. The CDR3 extends over 16 amino acids. Trimming took 0 bases from V and 0 from J, leaving 13 bases between them. CDR1 is SGHRS and CDR2 is YFSETQ in the germline V gene. In nucleotides, the CDR3 is TGCGCCAGCAGCTTGGAGGTGGGCCCAAGCTCCTACGAGCAGTACTTC. Translation: CASSLEVGPSSYEQYF.

A single count supports this clone. The chain couples TRBV28 to TRBJ1-1; D is possibly TRBD1 (6 bases). In germline, CDR1 is MDHEN, CDR2 SYDVKM. V shed 5 bases and J shed 5 bases, with 21 bases lying between them. CDR3 length: 16 residues. The CDR3 coding sequence is TGTGCCAGCAGTACATCAGGGGTGTCACAAGCAACTGAAGCTTTCTTT. Translating it yields CASSTSGVSQATEAFF. Full variable domain (remainder filled in from reference TRBV28 and TRBJ1-1): DVKVTQSSRYLVKRTGEKVFLECVQDMDHENMFWYRQDPGLGLRLIYFSYDVKMKEKGDIPEGYSVSREKKERFSLILESASTNQTSMYLCASSTSGVSQATEAFFGQGTRLTVV.

This sequence joins TRBV7-3 and TRBJ1-1; possible D gene TRBD1, 5 bases. This CDR3 contains 14 residues. Germline V CDR1 and CDR2: SGHTA, FQGTGA. V lost 4 bases to trimming and J lost 8 bases, with 17 bases between them. CDR3 DNA: TGTGCCAGCAGCTCCTCACCCAGGGTAGAGGAAGCTTTCTTT. Translation gives CASSSSPRVEEAFF.

The V and J genes are TRBV24-1 and TRBJ1-6; D is uncertain. Trimming cost V 9 bases and J 6 bases, with 11 bases left between them. The CDR3 has 13 residues. From germline, CDR1 is KGHDR and CDR2 SFDVKD. The CDR3 coding sequence is TGTGCCACCCAGGACGGAGGTAATTCACCCCTCCACTTT. This codes for CATQDGGNSPLHF.

The chain joins TRBV7-3 to TRBJ2-1; D perhaps matches TRBD2 (6 bases). V lost 3 bases and J lost 2, with 8 bases in between. The CDR3 sequence is 14 residues long. The V gene's germline CDR1 is SGHTA and CDR2 FQGTGA. CDR3 bases: TGTGCCAGCAGCTTGCGGGGTCCCTACAATGAGCAGTTCTTC. Translating gives CASSLRGPYNEQFF.

This chain links TRBV19 with TRBJ1-1; a weak D match, TRBD1 (5 bases). This CDR3 is built from 15 residues. Trimming left V 5 bases short and J 6 bases short, with 19 bases between. The germline CDR1 and CDR2 sequences are LNHDA and SQIVND (reference sequence). As DNA, the CDR3 is TGTGCCAGTAGTTATCAGGGTGAGATCCCCCCTGAAGCTTTCTTT. It is translated as CASSYQGEIPPEAFF.

The rearrangement uses TRBV3-1 (or the pseudogene TRBV3-2) and TRBJ2-7, with 7 bases matching TRBD2. This CDR3 has 14 amino acids. CDR1 LGHDT and CDR2 YNNKEL come from the germline V gene (reference sequence). The J segment lost 3 bases and the V segment lost 1 base, leaving 3 bases of the junction unmatched. The chain's CDR3 is CASSQGDYRYEQYF. CDR3 bases: TGTGCCAGCAGCCAAGGGGACTACCGCTACGAGCAGTACTTC.

This clone came up once. In DNA, the CDR3 is TGCGCCAGCAGCTTGGGCCTAGACCCCCCGGGGGAGACCCAGTACTTC. Protein product: CASSLGLDPPGETQYF. V gene TRBV5-1 combines with J gene TRBJ2-5; possibly TRBD2 for D (5 bases). The CDR3 consists of 16 residues. Deletions cut 0 bases from V and 5 bases from J, with 17 bases between. The V gene's germline CDR1 is SGHRS and CDR2 YFSETQ.

The V call is TRBV5-6, the J call TRBJ2-1; 16 nucleotides match TRBD2. V shed 6 bases, J shed 6 bases, and the junction held 9 bases outside the gene matches. The CDR3 length is 17 residues. Germline V gene data show CDR1 as SGHDT and CDR2 as YYEEEE. CDR3 sequence (DNA): TGTGCCAGCATTAAATCGGGGACTAGCGGGAGGGGCAATGAGCAGTTCTTC. Translation: CASIKSGTSGRGNEQFF.

This rearrangement joins TRBV5-1 to TRBJ2-1; weak D call: TRBD1 (5 bases). The germline V gene has CDR1 SGHRS and CDR2 YFSETQ. This CDR3 has 15 amino acids. Trimming removed 2 bases from V and 4 bases from J, with 13 bases in between. CDR3 nucleotide sequence: TGCGCCAGCAGCTTCGCCGACCGACAGTACAATGAGCAGTTCTTC. Translation gives CASSFADRQYNEQFF.

This clone is judged medium-sized. The V and J genes are TRBV4-1 and TRBJ1-5; D remains ambiguous. The CDR3 has 13 residues. V lost 4 bases and J lost 11, with 15 bases in between. The germline V gene has CDR1 MGHRA and CDR2 YSYEKL. CDR3 DNA sequence: TGCGCCAGCAGCCTCGGGGTACCTGGGGCCCAGCATTTT. Translation gives CASSLGVPGAQHF.

The chain joins TRBV27 to TRBJ2-5; 7 positions match TRBD2. Losses at the gene ends were 2 bases for V and 3 bases for J; bases not matched to a gene: 3. Germline V gives CDR1 MNHEY, CDR2 SMNVEV (reference sequence). This CDR3 is built from 14 residues. The CDR3 region is CASSLERGEETQYF. CDR3 coding DNA: TGTGCCAGCAGTTTAGAGCGGGGTGAAGAGACCCAGTACTTC.

This clone has just a few counts. The chain combines TRBV6-1 with TRBJ2-3; 7 nucleotides align to TRBD1. The CDR3 is 17 amino acids. V dropped 2 bases and J dropped 6; count of bases not matched to a gene: 14. Germline lookup yields CDR1 MNHNS and CDR2 SASEGT. The DNA for the CDR3 is TGTGCCAGCAGTGAAACGAACAGGGGAGACTGGAGGGATACGCAGTATTTT. Its protein product is CASSETNRGDWRDTQYF.

This clone was seen more than once but under ten times. The chain joins TRBV27 to TRBJ1-1, with D possibly TRBD1 on 6 matching bases. From germline, CDR1 is MNHEY and CDR2 SMNVEV (reference sequence). Trimming removed 3 bases at V and 7 bases at J, with 12 bases between. This CDR3 is built from 13 residues. The CDR3 here is CASSFGLRGEAFF. CDR3 in DNA: TGTGCCAGCAGTTTTGGCCTCAGGGGTGAAGCTTTCTTT.